This is a list of T cell receptor beta chains from one sample in a study of cytomegalovirus exposure and HLA in healthy donors. The method was immunoSEQ multiplex PCR; TCRdb's version includes in-frame clones alone and lacks a portion of them. Here the sample spans roughly 90,000 clones, around 84% being singletons. Sequencing used PBMCs. These receptors came from a man between 18 and 35 years old in good health and CMV-seropositive. The CDR3 runs from the conserved cysteine through the conserved F or W. A D gene is named only where the DNA matches it firmly. A clone size is listed for some rows: how often the clone was seen (once, few, many), or a class if it is expanded.

TRBV2,NA,NA,TRBJ1-4,CASLEAAGNEKLFF,TGTGCCAGCTTGGAGGCCGCCGGTAATGAAAAACTGTTTTTT
TRBV10-3,NA,TRBD1,TRBJ2-7,CAIRPDSGQGVYEQYF,TGTGCCATCAGGCCCGACTCGGGACAGGGGGTTTACGAGCAGTACTTC
TRBV23-1,NA,NA,TRBJ2-7,CASSRSRGQLSYEQYF,TGCGCCAGCAGTCGCTCGCGGGGACAGTTATCCTACGAGCAGTACTTC
TRBV28,NA,NA,TRBJ2-1,CASSYDSRGTTHNEQFF,TGTGCCAGCAGTTACGACTCCCGGGGGACCACACACAATGAGCAGTTCTTC
TRBV2,NA,NA,TRBJ1-1,CASSGSRVRMNTEAFF,TGTGCCAGCAGTGGTTCCAGGGTGCGCATGAACACTGAAGCTTTCTTT
TRBV5-6,few,NA,TRBJ2-7,CASSLLGTTYEQYF,TGTGCCAGCAGCTTGCTCGGGACAACCTACGAGCAGTACTTC
TRBV28,NA,NA,TRBJ2-6,CASSSPQAGANVLTF,TGTGCCAGCAGTTCTCCACAGGCTGGGGCCAACGTCCTGACTTTC
TRBV25-1,few,NA,TRBJ2-7,CATSTSYEQYF,TGTGCCACCTCGACTAGCTACGAGCAGTACTTC
TRBV2,NA,NA,TRBJ1-4,CASSPRGGTNEKLFF,TGTGCCAGCAGTCCAAGGGGAGGAACTAATGAAAAACTGTTTTTT
TRBV29-1,NA,NA,TRBJ2-1,CSGVADSYNEQFF,TGCAGCGGGGTAGCGGACTCCTACAATGAGCAGTTCTTC
TRBV30,NA,TRBD1,TRBJ2-5,CAWSVGTGGSETQYF,TGTGCCTGGAGTGTAGGGACAGGGGGCAGTGAGACCCAGTACTTC
TRBV5-1,once,NA,TRBJ2-7,CASSLAGVSLGEQYF,TGCGCCAGCAGCTTGGCGGGGGTGTCGTTGGGCGAGCAGTACTTC
TRBV10-3,NA,NA,TRBJ1-5,CAISEQLGPQHF,TGTGCCATCAGTGAGCAACTTGGGCCCCAGCATTTT
TRBV28,NA,NA,TRBJ2-3,CASSSPGTGTDTQYF,TGTGCCAGCAGTTCCCCCGGGACTGGCACAGATACGCAGTATTTT
TRBV6-5,NA,TRBD1,TRBJ2-2,CASSPRQGSGELFF,TGTGCCAGCAGTCCAAGACAGGGATCCGGGGAGCTGTTTTTT
TRBV9,NA,TRBD2,TRBJ2-5,CASSLRAGVFGETQYF,TGTGCCAGCAGCCTACGAGCGGGAGTATTCGGAGAGACCCAGTACTTC
TRBV2,NA,TRBD1,TRBJ1-2,CASSARGGGNYGYTF,TGTGCCAGCAGTGCAAGAGGGGGCGGGAACTATGGCTACACCTTC
TRBV12-5,once,TRBD1,TRBJ2-1,CASGLDPRQGDDNEQFF,TGTGCTAGTGGTTTGGACCCCCGGCAGGGGGATGATAATGAGCAGTTCTTC
TRBV7-7,NA,TRBD2,TRBJ2-2,CASSLSDLAGAGELFF,TGTGCCAGCAGCTTATCTGACCTAGCGGGAGCTGGGGAGCTGTTTTTT
TRBV6-4,NA,NA,TRBJ2-1,CASSDSGVNEQFF,TGTGCCAGCAGTGACTCGGGAGTCAATGAGCAGTTCTTC
TRBV11-3,NA,TRBD1,TRBJ2-5,CASSQSRGRGEETQYF,TGTGCCAGCAGCCAAAGCAGGGGGCGCGGAGAAGAGACCCAGTACTTC
TRBV5-4,NA,TRBD2,TRBJ2-5,CASSLRILAGGIQETQYF,TGTGCCAGCAGCTTGAGGATCCTAGCGGGAGGCATACAAGAGACCCAGTACTTC
TRBV25-1,NA,NA,TRBJ2-7,CASSPREYEQYF,TGTGCCAGCAGTCCCCGGGAGTACGAGCAGTACTTC
TRBV5-1,NA,TRBD2,TRBJ2-7,CASSLVPKLAGGIEQYF,TGCGCCAGCAGCCTAGTTCCTAAACTAGCGGGAGGTATCGAGCAGTACTTC